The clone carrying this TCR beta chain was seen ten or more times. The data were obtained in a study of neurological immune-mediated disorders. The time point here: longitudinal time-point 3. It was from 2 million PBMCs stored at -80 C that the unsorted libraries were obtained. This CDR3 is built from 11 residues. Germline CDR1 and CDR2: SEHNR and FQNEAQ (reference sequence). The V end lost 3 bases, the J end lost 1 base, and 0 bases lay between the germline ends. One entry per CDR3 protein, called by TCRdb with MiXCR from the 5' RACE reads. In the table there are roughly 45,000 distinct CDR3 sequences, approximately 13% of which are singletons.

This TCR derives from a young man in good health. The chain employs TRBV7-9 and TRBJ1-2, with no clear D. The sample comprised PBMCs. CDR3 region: CASSFNYGYTF. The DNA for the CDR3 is TGTGCCAGCAGCTTTAACTATGGCTACACCTTC.